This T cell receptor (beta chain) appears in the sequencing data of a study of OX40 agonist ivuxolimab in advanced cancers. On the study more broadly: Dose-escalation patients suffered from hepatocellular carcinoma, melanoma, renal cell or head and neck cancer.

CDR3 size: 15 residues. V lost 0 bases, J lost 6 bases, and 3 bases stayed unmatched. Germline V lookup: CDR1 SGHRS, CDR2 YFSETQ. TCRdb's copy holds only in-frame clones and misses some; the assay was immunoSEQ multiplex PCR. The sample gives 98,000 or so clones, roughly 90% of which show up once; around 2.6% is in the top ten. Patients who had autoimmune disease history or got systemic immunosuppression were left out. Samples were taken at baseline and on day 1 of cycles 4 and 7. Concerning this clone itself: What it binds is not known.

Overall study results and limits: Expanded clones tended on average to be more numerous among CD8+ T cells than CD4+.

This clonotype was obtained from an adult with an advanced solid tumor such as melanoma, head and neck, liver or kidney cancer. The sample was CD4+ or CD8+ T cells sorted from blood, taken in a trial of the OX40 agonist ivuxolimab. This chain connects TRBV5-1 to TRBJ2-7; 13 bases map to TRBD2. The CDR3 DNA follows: TGCGCCAGCAGCTTGGGACTAGCGGGAGGCAGCGAGCAGTACTTC. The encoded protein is CASSLGLAGGSEQYF.